The rows below give T cell receptor beta chains drawn from one sample of a study of beta chain features in type 1 diabetes. Sequencing was performed with immunoSEQ multiplex PCR; in TCRdb, only in-frame clones are kept and a portion is missing. The sample lists 600,000 to 650,000 clones; roughly 15% were seen once. Source material: naive CD4+ T cells from blood. All receptors derive from a man between 18 and 35 years old in good health. CDR3s include the opening cysteine and the closing phenylalanine or tryptophan. A D gene is named only where the DNA matches it firmly. The size of a clone is reported for some rows only, either as once, few or many, or as a class for expanded clones.

TRBV4-2	TRBJ2-6	NA	TRBD1	CASSQEGRQGAGGANVLTF	TGTGCCAGCAGCCAAGAGGGACGACAGGGGGCCGGTGGGGCCAACGTCCTGACTTTC
TRBV29-1	TRBJ1-1	few	NA	CSVRAGGNTEAFF	TGCAGCGTAAGGGCAGGTGGGAACACTGAAGCTTTCTTT
TRBV28	TRBJ2-5	NA	NA	CASSFQVKGTQYF	TGTGCCAGCAGTTTTCAGGTTAAGGGGACCCAGTACTTC
TRBV28	TRBJ2-7	few	TRBD1	CAVQGASSPGQGSSYEQYF	TGTGCCGTCCAAGGGGCCTCGTCACCGGGACAGGGAAGCTCCTACGAGCAGTACTTC
TRBV9	TRBJ2-1	few	NA	CASNLQGVNEQFF	TGTGCCAGCAATCTACAGGGAGTCAATGAGCAGTTCTTC
TRBV11-3	TRBJ2-2	few	NA	CASSVRGELFF	TGTGCCAGCAGCGTCAGAGGGGAGCTGTTTTTT
TRBV18	TRBJ1-6	few	NA	CASSPAAGTNSPLHF	TGTGCCAGCTCACCAGCGGCGGGCACTAATTCACCCCTCCACTTT
TRBV7-3	TRBJ2-1	few	TRBD1	CASSLGTGQNNEQFF	TGTGCCAGCAGCTTAGGGACAGGGCAGAACAATGAGCAGTTCTTC
TRBV6-5	TRBJ2-1	NA	TRBD2	CASSSPMGGRYNEQFF	TGTGCCAGCAGTTCCCCTATGGGCGGGAGGTACAATGAGCAGTTCTTC
TRBV5-1	TRBJ2-1	NA	NA	CASSFEGTSSYNEQFF	TGCGCCAGCAGCTTTGAGGGAACAAGCTCCTACAATGAGCAGTTCTTC
TRBV29-1	TRBJ1-1	NA	NA	CSVDWGASRNEAFF	TGCAGCGTTGATTGGGGGGCGAGTCGAAATGAAGCTTTCTTT
TRBV6-5	TRBJ2-1	few	NA	CASSLGRNEQFF	TGTGCCAGCAGTCTTGGCCGGAATGAGCAGTTCTTC